This T cell receptor (beta chain) was recovered during a study of blood T cell repertoires in COVID-19. Study-level information: Researchers got acute and convalescent COVID-19 samples from the United States, Italy and Spain. From T cells, B-cell-depleted T cells, or PBMCs came the material, which was cDNA or gDNA.

As originally analysed: Estimation of nucleated cell counts relied on the amplification of reference gene primers. The method was immunoSEQ multiplex PCR; TCRdb's version includes in-frame clones alone and lacks a portion of them. From that table come the V and J calls and clone size; the DNA was used to work out D and trimming. The sample yields about 270,000 clones, around nine tenths seen once. This CDR3 contains 14 residues. V was shortened by 0 bases and J by 3 bases, with 6 bases between the two germline ends. Germline lookup yields CDR1 SGHDN and CDR2 FVKESK. V and J are TRBV14 and TRBJ2-4, with D hard to call. The sample taken for sequencing was peripheral blood. This TCR came from a man in his fifties with acute or convalescent COVID-19. CDR3 in DNA: TGTGCCAGCAGCCAAGATGTCGGCAAAAACATTCAGTACTTC. Translating it yields CASSQDVGKNIQYF.